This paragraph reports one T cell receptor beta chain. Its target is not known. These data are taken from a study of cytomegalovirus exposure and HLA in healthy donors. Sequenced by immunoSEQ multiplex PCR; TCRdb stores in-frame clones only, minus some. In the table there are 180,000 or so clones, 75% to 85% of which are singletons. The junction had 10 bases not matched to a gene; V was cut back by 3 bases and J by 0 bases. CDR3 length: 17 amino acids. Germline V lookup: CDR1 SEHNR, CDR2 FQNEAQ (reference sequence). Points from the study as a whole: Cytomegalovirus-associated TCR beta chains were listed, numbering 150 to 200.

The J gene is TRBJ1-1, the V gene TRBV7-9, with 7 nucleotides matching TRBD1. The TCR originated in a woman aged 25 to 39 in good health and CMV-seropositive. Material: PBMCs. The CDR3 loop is CASSLTKTGTVNTEAFF. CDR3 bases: TGTGCCAGCAGCTTGACCAAGACCGGGACAGTGAACACTGAAGCTTTCTTT.